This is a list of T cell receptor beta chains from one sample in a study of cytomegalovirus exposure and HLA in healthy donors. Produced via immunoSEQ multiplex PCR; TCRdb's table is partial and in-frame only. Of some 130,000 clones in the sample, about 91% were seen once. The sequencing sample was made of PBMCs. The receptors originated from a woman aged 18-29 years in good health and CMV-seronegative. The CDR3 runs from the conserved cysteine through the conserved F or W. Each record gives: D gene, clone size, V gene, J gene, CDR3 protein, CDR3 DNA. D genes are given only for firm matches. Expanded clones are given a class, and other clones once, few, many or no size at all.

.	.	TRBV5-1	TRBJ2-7	CASSFDLPGYEQYF	TGCGCCAGCAGCTTTGACCTCCCGGGGTACGAGCAGTACTTC
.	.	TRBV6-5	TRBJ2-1	CASSYSYSSSYNEQFF	TGTGCCAGCAGTTACTCGTACTCAAGCTCCTACAATGAGCAGTTCTTC
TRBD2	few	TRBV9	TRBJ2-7	CASSVGASGGGEQYF	TGTGCCAGCAGCGTAGGGGCTAGCGGGGGTGGCGAGCAGTACTTC
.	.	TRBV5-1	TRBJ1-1	CASSFTGIGNTEAFF	TGCGCCAGCAGCTTCACTGGTATCGGGAACACTGAAGCTTTCTTT
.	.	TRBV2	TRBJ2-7	CASITGVYEQYF	TGTGCCAGCATAACAGGTGTCTACGAGCAGTACTTC
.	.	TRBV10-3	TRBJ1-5	CAISESMSLSISNQPQHF	TGTGCCATCAGTGAGTCGATGAGTCTTTCAATCAGCAATCAGCCCCAGCATTTT
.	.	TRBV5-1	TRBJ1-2	CASSLKGEVRGYTF	TGCGCCAGCAGCTTAAAAGGGGAAGTGAGGGGCTACACCTTC
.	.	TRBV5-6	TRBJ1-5	CASSLLGANQPQHF	TGTGCCAGCAGCTTGTTAGGGGCTAATCAGCCCCAGCATTTT
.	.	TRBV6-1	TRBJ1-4	CASTGVNEKLFF	TGTGCCAGCACAGGGGTAAATGAAAAACTGTTTTTT
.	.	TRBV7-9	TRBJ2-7	CASSLSSYEQYF	TGTGCCAGCAGCTTGAGCTCCTACGAGCAGTACTTC
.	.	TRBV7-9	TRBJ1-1	CASSSPVNTEAFF	TGTGCCAGCAGCTCCCCGGTGAACACTGAAGCTTTCTTT
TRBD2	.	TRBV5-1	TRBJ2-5	CASSFGLAEETQYF	TGCGCCAGCAGCTTCGGACTAGCGGAAGAGACCCAGTACTTC
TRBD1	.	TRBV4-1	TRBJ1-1	CASSQAGGGHTEAFF	TGCGCCAGCAGCCAAGCAGGGGGCGGGCACACTGAAGCTTTCTTT
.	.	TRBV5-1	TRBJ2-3	CASSPRTGREDTQYF	TGCGCCAGCAGCCCACGGACAGGGAGGGAAGATACGCAGTATTTT
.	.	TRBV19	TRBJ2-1	CASSFAASSSYNEQFF	TGTGCCAGTAGTTTCGCCGCGAGTAGCTCCTACAATGAGCAGTTCTTC
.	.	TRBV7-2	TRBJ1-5	CASSLRRGQPNQPQHF	TGTGCCAGCAGCTTAAGGAGAGGGCAGCCGAATCAGCCCCAGCATTTT
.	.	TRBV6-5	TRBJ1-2	CASSRQVVDYGYTF	TGTGCCAGCAGTCGACAGGTGGTGGACTATGGCTACACCTTC
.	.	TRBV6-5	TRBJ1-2	CASSYGLDYGYTF	TGTGCCAGCAGTTACGGCTTGGACTATGGCTACACCTTC
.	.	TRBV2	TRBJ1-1	CASSAQGRATEAFF	TGTGCCAGCAGTGCCCAGGGGAGGGCGACTGAAGCTTTCTTT
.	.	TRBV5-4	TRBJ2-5	CASSPRGGLQETQYF	TGTGCCAGCAGCCCGAGGGGGGGCCTCCAAGAGACCCAGTACTTC
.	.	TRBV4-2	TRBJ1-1	CASSQGATSSPLEAFF	TGTGCCAGCAGCCAAGGGGCGACCTCAAGCCCCCTTGAAGCTTTCTTT
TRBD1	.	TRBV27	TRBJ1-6	CASSFIWTGVNSPLHF	TGTGCCAGCAGTTTTATATGGACAGGGGTCAATTCACCCCTCCACTTT
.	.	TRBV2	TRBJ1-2	CASSEALVGYTF	TGTGCCAGCAGTGAAGCGCTAGTTGGGTACACCTTC
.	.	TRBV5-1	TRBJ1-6	CATRVADSPLHF	TGCGCCACCCGGGTAGCGGATTCACCCCTCCACTTT
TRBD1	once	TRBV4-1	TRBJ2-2	CASSLGQGANTGELFF	TGCGCCAGCAGCCTCGGACAGGGGGCGAACACCGGGGAGCTGTTTTTT
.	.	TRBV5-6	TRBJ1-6	CASSLAPNSYNSPLHF	TGTGCCAGCAGCTTGGCCCCAAACTCCTATAATTCACCCCTCCACTTT
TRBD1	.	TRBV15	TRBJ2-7	CATSREDRGPYEQYF	TGTGCCACCAGCAGAGAAGACAGGGGGCCCTACGAGCAGTACTTC
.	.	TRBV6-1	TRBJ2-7	CASNGLEQYF	TGTGCCAGCAATGGGCTCGAGCAGTACTTC
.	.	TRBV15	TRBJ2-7	CATSRDRGNYEQYF	TGTGCCACCAGCAGAGACAGGGGCAACTACGAGCAGTACTTC